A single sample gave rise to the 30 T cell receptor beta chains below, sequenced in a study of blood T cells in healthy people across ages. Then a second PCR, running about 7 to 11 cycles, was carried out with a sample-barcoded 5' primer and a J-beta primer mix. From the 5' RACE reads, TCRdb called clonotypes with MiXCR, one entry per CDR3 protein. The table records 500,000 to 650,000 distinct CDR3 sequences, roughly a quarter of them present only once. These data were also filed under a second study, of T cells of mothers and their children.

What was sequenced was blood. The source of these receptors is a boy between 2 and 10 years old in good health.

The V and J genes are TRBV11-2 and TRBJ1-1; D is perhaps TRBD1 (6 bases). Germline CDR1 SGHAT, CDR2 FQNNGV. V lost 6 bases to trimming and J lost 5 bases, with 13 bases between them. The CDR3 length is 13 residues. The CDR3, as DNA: TGTGCCAGCAGACCCACAGGGAGAACTGAAGCTTTCTTT. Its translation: CASRPTGRTEAFF.

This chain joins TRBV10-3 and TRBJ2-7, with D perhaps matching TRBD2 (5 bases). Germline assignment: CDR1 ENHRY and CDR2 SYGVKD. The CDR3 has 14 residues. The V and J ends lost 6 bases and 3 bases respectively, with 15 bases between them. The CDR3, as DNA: TGTGCCATCAGAGATCAAGTAGAGGGCTACGAGCAGTACTTC. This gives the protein CAIRDQVEGYEQYF.

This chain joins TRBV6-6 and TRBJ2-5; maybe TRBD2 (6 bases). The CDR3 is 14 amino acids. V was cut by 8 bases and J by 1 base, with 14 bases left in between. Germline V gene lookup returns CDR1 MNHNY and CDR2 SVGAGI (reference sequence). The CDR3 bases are TGTGCCAGCCGGCGGAGGGCGCCCCAAGAGACCCAGTACTTC. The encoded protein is CASRRRAPQETQYF.

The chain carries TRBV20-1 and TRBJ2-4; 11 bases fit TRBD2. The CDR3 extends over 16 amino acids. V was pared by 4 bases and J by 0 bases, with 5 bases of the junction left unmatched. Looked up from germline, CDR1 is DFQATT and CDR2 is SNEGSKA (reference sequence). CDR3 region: CSAMASGGQAKNIQYF. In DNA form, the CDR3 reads TGCAGTGCTATGGCTAGCGGGGGGCAAGCCAAAAACATTCAGTACTTC.

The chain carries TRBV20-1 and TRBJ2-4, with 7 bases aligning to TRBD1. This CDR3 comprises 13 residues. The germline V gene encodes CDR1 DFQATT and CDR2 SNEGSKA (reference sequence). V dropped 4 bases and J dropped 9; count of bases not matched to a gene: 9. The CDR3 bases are TGCAGTGCTACCCCGGACAGGTTGGGCATTCAGTACTTC. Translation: CSATPDRLGIQYF.

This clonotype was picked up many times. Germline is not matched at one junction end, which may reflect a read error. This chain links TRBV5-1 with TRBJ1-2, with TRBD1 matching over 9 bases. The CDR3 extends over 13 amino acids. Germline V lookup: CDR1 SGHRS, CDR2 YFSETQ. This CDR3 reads CASSLGQGNGYTF. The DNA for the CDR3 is TGTGCCAGCAGCTTGGGACAGGGAAATGGCTACACCTTC.

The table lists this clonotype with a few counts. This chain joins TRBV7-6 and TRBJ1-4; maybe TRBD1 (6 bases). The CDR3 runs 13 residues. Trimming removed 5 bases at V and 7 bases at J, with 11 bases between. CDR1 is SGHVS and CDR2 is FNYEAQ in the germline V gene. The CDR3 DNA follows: TGTGCCAGCAGCCCGCGACAGGTTGAAAAACTGTTTTTT. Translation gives CASSPRQVEKLFF.

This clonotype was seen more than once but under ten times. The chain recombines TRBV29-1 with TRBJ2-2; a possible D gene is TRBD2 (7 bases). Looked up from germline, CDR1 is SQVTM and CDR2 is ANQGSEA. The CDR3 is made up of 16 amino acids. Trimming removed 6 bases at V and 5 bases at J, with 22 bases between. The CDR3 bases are TGCAGCGTGACTTCCCCGGGGGGCGCGTATACCGGGGAGCTGTTTTTT. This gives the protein CSVTSPGGAYTGELFF.

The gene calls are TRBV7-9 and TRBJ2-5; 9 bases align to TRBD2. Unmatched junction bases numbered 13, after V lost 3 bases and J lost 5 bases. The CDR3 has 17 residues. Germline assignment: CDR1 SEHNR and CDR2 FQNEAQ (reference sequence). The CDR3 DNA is TGTGCCAGCAGCTTGCGGTGGGGACTAGCTATTCGTGAGACCCAGTACTTC. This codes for CASSLRWGLAIRETQYF. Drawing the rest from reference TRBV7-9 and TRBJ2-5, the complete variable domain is DTGVSQNPRHKITKRGQNVTFRCDPISEHNRLYWYRQTLGQGPEFLTYFQNEAQLEKSRLLSDRFSAERPKGSFSTLEIQRTEQGDSAMYLCASSLRWGLAIRETQYFGPGTRLLVL.

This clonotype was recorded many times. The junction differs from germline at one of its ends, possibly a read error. This chain's CDR3 is CASSLGREQFF. The DNA for the CDR3 is TGTGCCAGCAGTTTAGGTCGTGAGCAGTTCTTC. V gene TRBV7-9 combines with J gene TRBJ2-1; no reliable D call. The CDR3 extends over 11 amino acids. Germline CDR1 is SEHNR and CDR2 is FQNEAQ (reference sequence).

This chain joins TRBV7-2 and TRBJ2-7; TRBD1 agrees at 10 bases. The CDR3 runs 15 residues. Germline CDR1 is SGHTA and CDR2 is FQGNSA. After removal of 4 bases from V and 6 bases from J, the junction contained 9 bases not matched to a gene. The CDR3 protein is CASSSPRTGGGEQYF. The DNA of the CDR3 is TGTGCCAGCAGCTCGCCCCGGACAGGGGGAGGCGAGCAGTACTTC.

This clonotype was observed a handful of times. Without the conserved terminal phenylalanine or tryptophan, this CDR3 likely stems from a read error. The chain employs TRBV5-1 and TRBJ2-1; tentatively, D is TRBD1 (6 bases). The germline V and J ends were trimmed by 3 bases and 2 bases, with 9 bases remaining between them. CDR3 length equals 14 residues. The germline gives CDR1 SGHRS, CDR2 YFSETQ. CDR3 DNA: TGCGCCAGCAGCTCAGGGGACCCCTACAATGAGCAGTTCCTC. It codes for CASSSGDPYNEQFL.

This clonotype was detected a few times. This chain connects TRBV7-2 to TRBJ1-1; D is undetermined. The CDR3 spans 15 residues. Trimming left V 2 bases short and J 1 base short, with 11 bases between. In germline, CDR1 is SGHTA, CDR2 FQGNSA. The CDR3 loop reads CASSLRRTGNTEAFF. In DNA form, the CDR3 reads TGTGCCAGCAGCTTAAGGCGTACGGGGAACACTGAAGCTTTCTTT. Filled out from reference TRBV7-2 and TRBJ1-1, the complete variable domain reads GAGVSQSPSNKVTEKGKDVELRCDPISGHTALYWYRQSLGQGLEFLIYFQGNSAPDKSGLPSDRFSAERTGGSVSTLTIQRTQQEDSAVYLCASSLRRTGNTEAFFGQGTRLTVV.

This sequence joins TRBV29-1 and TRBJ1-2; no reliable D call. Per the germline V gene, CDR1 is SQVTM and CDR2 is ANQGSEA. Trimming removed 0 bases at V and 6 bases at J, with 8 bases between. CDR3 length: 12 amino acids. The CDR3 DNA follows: TGCAGCGTTGAAGATCGAAGGGATGGCTACACCTTC. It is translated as CSVEDRRDGYTF.

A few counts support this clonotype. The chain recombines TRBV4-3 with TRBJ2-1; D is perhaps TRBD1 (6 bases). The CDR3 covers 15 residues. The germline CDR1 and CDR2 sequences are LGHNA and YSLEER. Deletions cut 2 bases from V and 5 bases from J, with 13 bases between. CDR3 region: CASSQRYPGDNEQFF. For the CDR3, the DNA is TGCGCCAGCAGCCAACGGTATCCAGGGGACAATGAGCAGTTCTTC.

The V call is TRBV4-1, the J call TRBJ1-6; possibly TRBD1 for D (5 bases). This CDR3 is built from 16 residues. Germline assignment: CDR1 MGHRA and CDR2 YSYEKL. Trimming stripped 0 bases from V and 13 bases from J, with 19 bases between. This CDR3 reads CASSQDLEGWGSPLHF. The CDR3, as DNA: TGCGCCAGCAGCCAAGATCTTGAGGGGTGGGGCTCGCCCCTCCACTTT.

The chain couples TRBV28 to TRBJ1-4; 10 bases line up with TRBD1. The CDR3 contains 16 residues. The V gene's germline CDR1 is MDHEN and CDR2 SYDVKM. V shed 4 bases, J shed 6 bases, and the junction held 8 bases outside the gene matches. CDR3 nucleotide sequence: TGTGCCAGCAGTTCCCGGGACAGGGGCCCGTATGAAAAACTGTTTTTT. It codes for CASSSRDRGPYEKLFF.

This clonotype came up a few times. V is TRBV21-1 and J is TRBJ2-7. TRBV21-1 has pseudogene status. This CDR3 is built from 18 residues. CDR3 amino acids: CARAVHLTIVEEDYEQYF. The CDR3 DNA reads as TGTGCCAGGGCTGTTCATCTGACCATCGTGGAAGAGGATTACGAGCAGTACTTC.

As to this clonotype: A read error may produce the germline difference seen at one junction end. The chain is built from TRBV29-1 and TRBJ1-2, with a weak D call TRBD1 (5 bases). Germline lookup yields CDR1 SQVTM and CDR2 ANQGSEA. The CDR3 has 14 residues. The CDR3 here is CSVEEPGRNYGCTF. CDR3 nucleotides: TGCAGCGTTGAAGAGCCAGGGAGAAACTATGGCTGCACCTTC. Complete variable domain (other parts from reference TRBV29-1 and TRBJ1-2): SAVISQKPSRDICQRGTSLTIQCQVDSQVTMMFWYRQQPGQSLTLIATANQGSEATYESGFVIDKFPISRPNLTFSTLTVSNMSPEDSSIYLCSVEEPGRNYGCTFGSGTRLTVV.

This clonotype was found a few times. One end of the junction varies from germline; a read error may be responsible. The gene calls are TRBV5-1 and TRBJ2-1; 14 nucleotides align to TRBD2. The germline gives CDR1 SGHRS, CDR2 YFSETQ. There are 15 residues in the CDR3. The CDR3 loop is CASSLAGTSGRWKYF. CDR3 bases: TGCGCCAGCAGCTTAGCCGGGACTAGCGGGAGATGGAAGTACTTC.

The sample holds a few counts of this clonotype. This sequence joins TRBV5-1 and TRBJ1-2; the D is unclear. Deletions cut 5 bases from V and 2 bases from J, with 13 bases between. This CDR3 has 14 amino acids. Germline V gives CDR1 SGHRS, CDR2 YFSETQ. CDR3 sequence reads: CASRTTTVNYGYTF. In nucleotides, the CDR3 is TGCGCCAGCAGGACAACGACCGTCAACTATGGCTACACCTTC. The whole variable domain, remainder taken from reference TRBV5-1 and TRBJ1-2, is KAGVTQTPRYLIKTRGQQVTLSCSPISGHRSVSWYQQTPGQGLQFLFEYFSETQRNKGNFPGRFSGRQFSNSRSEMNVSTLELGDSALYLCASRTTTVNYGYTFGSGTRLTVV.

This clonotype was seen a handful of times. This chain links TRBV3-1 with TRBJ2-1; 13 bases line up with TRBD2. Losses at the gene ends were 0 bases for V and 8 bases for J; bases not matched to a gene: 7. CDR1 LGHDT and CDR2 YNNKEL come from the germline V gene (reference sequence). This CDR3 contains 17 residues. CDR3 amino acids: CASSQDRGTSGADEQFF. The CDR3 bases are TGTGCCAGCAGCCAAGATCGTGGGACTAGCGGGGCGGATGAGCAGTTCTTC.

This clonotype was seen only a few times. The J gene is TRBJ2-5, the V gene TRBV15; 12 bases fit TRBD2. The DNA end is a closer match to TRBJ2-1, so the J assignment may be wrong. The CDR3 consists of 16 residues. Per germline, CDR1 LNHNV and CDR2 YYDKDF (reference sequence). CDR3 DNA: TGTGCCACCAGCAGGGCTTCTAGCGGGGGGGCATATGAGCAGTTCTTC. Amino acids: CATSRASSGGAYEQFF.

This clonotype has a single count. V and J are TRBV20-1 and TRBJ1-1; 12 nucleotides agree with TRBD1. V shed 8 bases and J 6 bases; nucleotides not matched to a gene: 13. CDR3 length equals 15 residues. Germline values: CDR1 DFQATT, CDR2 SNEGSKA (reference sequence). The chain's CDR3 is CSSPNAGQGAAEAFF. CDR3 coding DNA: TGCAGTTCCCCAAACGCGGGACAGGGGGCGGCTGAAGCTTTCTTT.

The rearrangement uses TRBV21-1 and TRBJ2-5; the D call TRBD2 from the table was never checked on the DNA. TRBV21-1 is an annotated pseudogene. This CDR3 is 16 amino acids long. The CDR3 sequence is CASSKGVLAGEETQYF. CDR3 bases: TGTGCCAGCAGCAAAGGGGTACTAGCGGGGGAAGAGACCCAGTACTTC.

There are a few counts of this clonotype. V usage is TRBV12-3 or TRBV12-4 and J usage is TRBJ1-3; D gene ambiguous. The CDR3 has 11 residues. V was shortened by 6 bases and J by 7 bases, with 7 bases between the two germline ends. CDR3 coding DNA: TGTGCCAGCAGAGCTTATAACACCATATATTTT. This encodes CASRAYNTIYF.

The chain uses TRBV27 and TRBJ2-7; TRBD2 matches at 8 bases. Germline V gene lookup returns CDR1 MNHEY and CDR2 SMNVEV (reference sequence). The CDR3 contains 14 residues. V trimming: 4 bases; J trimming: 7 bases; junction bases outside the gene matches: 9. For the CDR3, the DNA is TGTGCCAGCAGTTCGGCGGGGGGACCGATGGAGCAGTACTTC. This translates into CASSSAGGPMEQYF.

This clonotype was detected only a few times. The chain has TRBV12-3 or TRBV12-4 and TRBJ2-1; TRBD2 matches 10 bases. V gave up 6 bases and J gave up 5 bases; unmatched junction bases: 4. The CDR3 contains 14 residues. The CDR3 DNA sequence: TGTGCCAGCAGGTCCGGGACTAGCGACAATGAGCAGTTCTTC. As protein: CASRSGTSDNEQFF.

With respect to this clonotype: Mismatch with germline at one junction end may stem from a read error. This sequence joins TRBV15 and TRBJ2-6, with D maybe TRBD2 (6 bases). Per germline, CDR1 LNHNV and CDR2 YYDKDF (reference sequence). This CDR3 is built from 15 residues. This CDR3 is CATSRGGSGVNVLTF. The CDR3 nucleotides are TGTGCCACCTCGAGGGGAGGCTCTGGGGTCAACGTCCTGACTTTC. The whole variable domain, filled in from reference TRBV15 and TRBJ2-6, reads DAMVIQNPRYQVTQFGKPVTLSCSQTLNHNVMYWYQQKSSQAPKLLFHYYDKDFNNEADTPDNFQSRRPNTSFCFLDIRSPGLGDTAMYLCATSRGGSGVNVLTFGAGSRLTVL.

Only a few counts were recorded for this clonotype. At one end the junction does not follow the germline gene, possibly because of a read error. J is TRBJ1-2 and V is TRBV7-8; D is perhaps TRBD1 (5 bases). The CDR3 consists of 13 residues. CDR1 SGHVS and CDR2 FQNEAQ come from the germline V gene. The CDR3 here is CAGSPGLGGGYTF. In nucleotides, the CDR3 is TGTGCCGGCAGCCCAGGCCTTGGGGGTGGCTACACCTTC.